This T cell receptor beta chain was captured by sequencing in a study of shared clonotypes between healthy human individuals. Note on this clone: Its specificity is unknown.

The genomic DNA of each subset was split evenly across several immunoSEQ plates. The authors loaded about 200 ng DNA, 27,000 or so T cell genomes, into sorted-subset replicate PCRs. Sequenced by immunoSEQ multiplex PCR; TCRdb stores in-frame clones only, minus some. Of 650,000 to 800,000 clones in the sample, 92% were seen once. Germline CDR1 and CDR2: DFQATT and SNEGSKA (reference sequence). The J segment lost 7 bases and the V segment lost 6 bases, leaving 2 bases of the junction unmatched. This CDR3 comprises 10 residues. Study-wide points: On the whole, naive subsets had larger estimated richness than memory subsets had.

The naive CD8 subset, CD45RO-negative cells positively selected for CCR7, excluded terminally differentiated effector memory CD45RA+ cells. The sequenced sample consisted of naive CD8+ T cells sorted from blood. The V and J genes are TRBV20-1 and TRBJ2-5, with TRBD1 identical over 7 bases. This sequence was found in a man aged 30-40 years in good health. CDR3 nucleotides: TGCAGTGCCAGGGGGAGGACCCAGTACTTC. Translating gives CSARGRTQYF.